This T cell receptor beta chain derives from a study of shared clonotypes between healthy human individuals. Some clones are missing from TCRdb's copy, which holds only in-frame ones; the method was immunoSEQ multiplex PCR. The repertoire has 1 million to 1.2 million clones, 77% of them found once; the top ten carry approximately 0.95%. The germline V gene encodes CDR1 KGHSH and CDR2 LQKENI. This CDR3 region has 15 residues. Trimming took off 8 bases at V and 2 bases at J, with 18 bases between the two ends. This clone has only a few counts. The clonotype comes from a man between 18 and 35 years old in good health. Some clones in this sample may be carry-over from other donors' samples. The sequenced material came from memory CD4+ T cells from PBMCs. Subset noted: CD45RA-negative fraction. The gene calls are TRBV18 and TRBJ1-1, with D maybe TRBD1 (6 bases). The chain's CDR3 is CASAYRASFNTEAFF. CDR3 nucleotide sequence: TGTGCCAGCGCGTACAGGGCATCCTTCAACACTGAAGCTTTCTTT.